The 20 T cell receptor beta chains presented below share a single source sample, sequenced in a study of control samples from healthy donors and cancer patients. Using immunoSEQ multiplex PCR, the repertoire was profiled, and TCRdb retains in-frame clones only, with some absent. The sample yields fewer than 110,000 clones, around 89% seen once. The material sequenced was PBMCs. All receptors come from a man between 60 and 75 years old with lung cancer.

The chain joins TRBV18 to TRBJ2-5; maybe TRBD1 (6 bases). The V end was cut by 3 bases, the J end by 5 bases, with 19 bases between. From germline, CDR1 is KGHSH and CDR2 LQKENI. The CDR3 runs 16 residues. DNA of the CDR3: TGTGCCAGCTCACCCCCCGGGATCGGAAGGGGGGAGACCCAGTACTTC. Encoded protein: CASSPPGIGRGETQYF.

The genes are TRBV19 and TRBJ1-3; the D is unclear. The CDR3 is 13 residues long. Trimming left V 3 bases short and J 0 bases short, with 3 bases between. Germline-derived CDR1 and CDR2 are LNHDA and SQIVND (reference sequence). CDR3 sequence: CASSISSGNTIYF. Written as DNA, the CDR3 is TGTGCCAGTAGTATCAGCTCTGGAAACACCATATATTTT.

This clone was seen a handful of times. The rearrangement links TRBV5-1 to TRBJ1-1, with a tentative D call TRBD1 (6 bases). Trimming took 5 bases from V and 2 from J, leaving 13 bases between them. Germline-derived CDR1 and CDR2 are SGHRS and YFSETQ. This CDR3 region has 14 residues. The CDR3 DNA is TGCGCCAGCAGGAACAGGGAGACCAACACTGAAGCTTTCTTT. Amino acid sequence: CASRNRETNTEAFF.

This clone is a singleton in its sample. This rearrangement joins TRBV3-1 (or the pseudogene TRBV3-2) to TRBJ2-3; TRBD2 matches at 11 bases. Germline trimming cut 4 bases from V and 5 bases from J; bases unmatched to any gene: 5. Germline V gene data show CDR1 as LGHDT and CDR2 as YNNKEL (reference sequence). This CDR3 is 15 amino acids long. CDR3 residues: CASSPGTSGLDTQYF. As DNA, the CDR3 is TGTGCCAGCAGCCCAGGGACTAGCGGCCTAGATACGCAGTATTTT.

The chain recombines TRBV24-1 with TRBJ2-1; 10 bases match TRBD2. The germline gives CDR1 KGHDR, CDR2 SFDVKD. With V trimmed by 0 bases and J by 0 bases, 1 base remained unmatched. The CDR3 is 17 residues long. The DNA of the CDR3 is TGTGCCACCAGTGATTTGAGCGGGGGGGCCTCCTACAATGAGCAGTTCTTC. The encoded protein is CATSDLSGGASYNEQFF.

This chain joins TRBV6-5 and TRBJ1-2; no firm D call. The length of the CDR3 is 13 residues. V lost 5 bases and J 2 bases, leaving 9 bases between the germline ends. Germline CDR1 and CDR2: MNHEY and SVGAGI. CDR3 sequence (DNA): TGTGCCAGCAGTCGCGAAGCCAACTATGGCTACACCTTC. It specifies CASSREANYGYTF.

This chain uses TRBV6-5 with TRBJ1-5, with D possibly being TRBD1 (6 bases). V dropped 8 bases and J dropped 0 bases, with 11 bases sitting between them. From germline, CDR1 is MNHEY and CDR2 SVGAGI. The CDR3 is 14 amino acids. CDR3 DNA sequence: TGTGCCAGCGGAACAGGGAATAGCAATCAGCCCCAGCATTTT. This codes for CASGTGNSNQPQHF.

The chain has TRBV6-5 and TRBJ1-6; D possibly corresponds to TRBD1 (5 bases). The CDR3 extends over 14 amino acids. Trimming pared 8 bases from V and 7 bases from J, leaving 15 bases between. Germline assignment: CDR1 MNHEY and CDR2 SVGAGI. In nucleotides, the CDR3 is TGTGCCAGCCTCCGGGCTGGGGCAAATTCACCCCTCCACTTT. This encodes CASLRAGANSPLHF.

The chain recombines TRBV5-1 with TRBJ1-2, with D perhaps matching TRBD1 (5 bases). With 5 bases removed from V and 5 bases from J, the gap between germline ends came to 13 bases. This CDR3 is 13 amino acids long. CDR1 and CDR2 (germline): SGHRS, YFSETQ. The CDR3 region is CASSDPGLYGYTF. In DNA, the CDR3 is TGCGCCAGCAGTGACCCGGGGCTTTATGGCTACACCTTC.

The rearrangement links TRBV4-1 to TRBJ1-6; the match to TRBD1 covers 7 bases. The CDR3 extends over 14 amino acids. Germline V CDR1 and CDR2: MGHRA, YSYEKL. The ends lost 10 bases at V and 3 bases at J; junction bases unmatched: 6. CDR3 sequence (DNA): TGCGCCACCCGAACAGGGGACTATAATTCACCCCTCCACTTT. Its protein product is CATRTGDYNSPLHF.

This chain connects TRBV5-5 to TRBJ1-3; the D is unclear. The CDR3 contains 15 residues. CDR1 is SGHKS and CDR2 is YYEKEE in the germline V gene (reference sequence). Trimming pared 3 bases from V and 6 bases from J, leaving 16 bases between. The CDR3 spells CASSSAGAWENTIYF. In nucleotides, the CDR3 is TGTGCCAGCAGCTCGGCGGGCGCGTGGGAAAACACCATATATTTT.

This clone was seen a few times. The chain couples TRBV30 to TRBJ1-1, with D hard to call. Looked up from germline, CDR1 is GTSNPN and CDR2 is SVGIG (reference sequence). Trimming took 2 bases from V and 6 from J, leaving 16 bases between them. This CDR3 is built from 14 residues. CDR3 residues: CAWSYGHVGAEAFF. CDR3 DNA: TGTGCCTGGAGTTACGGCCACGTCGGCGCTGAAGCTTTCTTT.

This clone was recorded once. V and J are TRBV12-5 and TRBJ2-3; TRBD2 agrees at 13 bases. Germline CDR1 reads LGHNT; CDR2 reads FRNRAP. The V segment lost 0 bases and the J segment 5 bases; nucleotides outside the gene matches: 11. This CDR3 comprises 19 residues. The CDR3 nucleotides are TGTGCTAGTGGTTTGGTTCCTGATGGACTAGCGGGGGAGGGAGATACGCAGTATTTT. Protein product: CASGLVPDGLAGEGDTQYF. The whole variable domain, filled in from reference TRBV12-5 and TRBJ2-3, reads DARVTQTPRHKVTEMGQEVTMRCQPILGHNTVFWYRQTMMQGLELLAYFRNRAPLDDSGMPKDRFSAEMPDATLATLKIQPSEPRDSAVYFCASGLVPDGLAGEGDTQYFGPGTRLTVL.

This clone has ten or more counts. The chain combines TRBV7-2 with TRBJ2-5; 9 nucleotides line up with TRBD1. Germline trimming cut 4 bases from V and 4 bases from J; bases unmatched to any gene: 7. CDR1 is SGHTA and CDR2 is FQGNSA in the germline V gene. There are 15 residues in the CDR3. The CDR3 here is CASSSGQGAAETQYF. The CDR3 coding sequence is TGTGCCAGCAGCTCGGGACAGGGCGCGGCAGAGACCCAGTACTTC.

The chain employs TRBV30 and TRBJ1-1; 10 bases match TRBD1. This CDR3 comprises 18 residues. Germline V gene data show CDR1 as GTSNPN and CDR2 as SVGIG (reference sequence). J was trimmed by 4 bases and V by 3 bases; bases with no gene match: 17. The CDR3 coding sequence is TGTGCCTGGAGGACGACCGGGACAGGGGTATTAAAGAGCACTGAAGCTTTCTTT. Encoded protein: CAWRTTGTGVLKSTEAFF.

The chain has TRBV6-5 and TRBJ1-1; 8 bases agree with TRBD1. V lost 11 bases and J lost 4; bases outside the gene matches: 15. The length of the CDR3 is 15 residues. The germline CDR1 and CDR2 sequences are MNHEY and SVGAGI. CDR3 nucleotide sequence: TGTGCCGTCCGAGGACAGGGCCTAAAGGGCACTGAAGCTTTCTTT. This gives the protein CAVRGQGLKGTEAFF.

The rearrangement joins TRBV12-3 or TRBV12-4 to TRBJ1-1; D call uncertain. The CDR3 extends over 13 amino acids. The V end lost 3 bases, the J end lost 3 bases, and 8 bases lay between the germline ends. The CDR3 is CASSLREYTEAFF. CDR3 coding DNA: TGTGCCAGCAGTTTGAGGGAGTACACTGAAGCTTTCTTT.

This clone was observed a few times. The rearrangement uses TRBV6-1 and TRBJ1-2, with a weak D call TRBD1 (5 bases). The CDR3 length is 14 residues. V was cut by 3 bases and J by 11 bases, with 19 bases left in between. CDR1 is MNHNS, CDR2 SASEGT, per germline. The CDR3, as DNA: TGTGCCAGCAGTGAGACGGACGGGGGAAGGAGGTACACCTTC. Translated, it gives CASSETDGGRRYTF.

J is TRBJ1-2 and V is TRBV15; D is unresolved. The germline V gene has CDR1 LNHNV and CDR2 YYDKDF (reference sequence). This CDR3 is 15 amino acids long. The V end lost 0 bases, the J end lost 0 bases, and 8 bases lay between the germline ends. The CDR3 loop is CATSRDPVTNYGYTF. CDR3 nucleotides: TGTGCCACCAGCAGAGATCCCGTAACTAACTATGGCTACACCTTC.

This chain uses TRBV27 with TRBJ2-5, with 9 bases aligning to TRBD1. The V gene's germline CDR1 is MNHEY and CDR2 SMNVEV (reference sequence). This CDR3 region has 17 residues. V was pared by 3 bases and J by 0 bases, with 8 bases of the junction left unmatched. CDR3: CASSFLRDRAYQETQYF. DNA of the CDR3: TGTGCCAGCAGTTTCCTCCGGGACAGGGCTTACCAAGAGACCCAGTACTTC.